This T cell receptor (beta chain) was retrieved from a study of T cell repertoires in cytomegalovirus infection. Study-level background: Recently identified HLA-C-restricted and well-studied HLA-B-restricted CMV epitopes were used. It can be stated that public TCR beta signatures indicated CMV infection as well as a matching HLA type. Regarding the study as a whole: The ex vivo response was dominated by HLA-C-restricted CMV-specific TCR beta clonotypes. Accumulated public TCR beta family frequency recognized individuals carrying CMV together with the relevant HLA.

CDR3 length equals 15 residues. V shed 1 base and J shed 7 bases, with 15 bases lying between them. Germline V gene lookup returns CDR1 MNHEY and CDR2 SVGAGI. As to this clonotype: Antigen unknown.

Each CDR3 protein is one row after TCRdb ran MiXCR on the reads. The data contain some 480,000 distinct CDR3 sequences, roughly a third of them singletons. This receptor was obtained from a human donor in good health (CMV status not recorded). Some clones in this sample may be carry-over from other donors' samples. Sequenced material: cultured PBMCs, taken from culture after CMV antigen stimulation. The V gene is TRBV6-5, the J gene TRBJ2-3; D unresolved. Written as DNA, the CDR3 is TGTGCCAGCAGTTACTGCTACCCGGAGACAAATACGCAGTATTTT. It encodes CASSYCYPETNTQYF.